This TCR beta chain was documented in a study of T cell responses to AZD1222 COVID-19 vaccine. The germline gives CDR1 KGHDR, CDR2 SFDVKD. This CDR3 spans 12 amino acids. Trimming took 9 bases from V and 7 from J, leaving 14 bases between them. Sequenced by immunoSEQ multiplex PCR; TCRdb stores in-frame clones only, minus some. The table shows more than 150,000 clones, with 85% to 90% occurring only once. Pooling was applied to second doses at about 4 or about 12 weeks. Source: peripheral blood, taken 28 days after the second AZD1222 dose. This TCR came from an adult who received the AZD1222 COVID-19 vaccine. The chain employs TRBV24-1 and TRBJ2-5, with D possibly TRBD2 on 5 matching bases. For the CDR3, the DNA is TGTGCCACCGGACCTACCCGGGGGACCCAGTACTTC. It translates to CATGPTRGTQYF.